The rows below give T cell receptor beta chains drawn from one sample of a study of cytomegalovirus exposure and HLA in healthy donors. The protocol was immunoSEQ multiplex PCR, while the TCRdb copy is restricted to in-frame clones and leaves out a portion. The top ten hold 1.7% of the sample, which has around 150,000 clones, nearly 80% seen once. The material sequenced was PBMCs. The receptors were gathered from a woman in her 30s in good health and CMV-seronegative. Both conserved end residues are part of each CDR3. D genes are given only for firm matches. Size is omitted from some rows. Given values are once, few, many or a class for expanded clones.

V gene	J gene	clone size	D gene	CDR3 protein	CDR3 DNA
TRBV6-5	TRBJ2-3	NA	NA	CASSYRVGTDPQYF	TGTGCCAGCAGTTACCGGGTAGGGACTGATCCGCAGTATTTT
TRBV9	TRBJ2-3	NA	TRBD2	CASSVDSLAGGLDTQYF	TGTGCCAGCAGCGTAGATTCGCTAGCGGGGGGGCTAGATACGCAGTATTTT
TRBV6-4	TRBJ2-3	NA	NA	CATGGDGTDTQYF	TGTGCCACCGGGGGAGATGGCACAGATACGCAGTATTTT
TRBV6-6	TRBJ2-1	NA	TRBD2	CASSFLGGAQFF	TGTGCCAGCAGTTTCCTCGGGGGGGCCCAGTTCTTC
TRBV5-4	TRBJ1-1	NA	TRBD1	CASSLQGAATEAFF	TGTGCCAGCAGCTTACAGGGGGCGGCCACTGAAGCTTTCTTT
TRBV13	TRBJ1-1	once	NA	CASSSSSRSNEAFF	TGTGCCAGCAGCTCCTCGTCCAGGTCGAATGAAGCTTTCTTT
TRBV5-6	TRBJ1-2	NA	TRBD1	CASTPRQGKYGYTF	TGTGCCAGCACACCCCGACAGGGGAAGTATGGCTACACCTTC
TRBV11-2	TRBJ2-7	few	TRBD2	CASRFDSGGFYEQYF	TGTGCCAGCAGATTCGATAGCGGGGGGTTCTACGAGCAGTACTTC
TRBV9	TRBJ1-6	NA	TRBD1	CASSANPRTGPGSPLHF	TGTGCCAGCAGCGCTAATCCTCGGACAGGGCCAGGGTCACCCCTCCACTTT
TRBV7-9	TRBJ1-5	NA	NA	CASSSQNSNQPQHF	TGTGCCAGCAGCTCACAAAATAGCAATCAGCCCCAGCATTTT
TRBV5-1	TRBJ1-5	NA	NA	CASRGGADSNQPQHF	TGCGCCAGCAGAGGGGGTGCCGATAGCAATCAGCCCCAGCATTTT
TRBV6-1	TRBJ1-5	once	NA	CASSAESNQPQHF	TGTGCCAGCAGTGCGGAGAGCAATCAGCCCCAGCATTTT
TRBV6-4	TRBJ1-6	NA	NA	CASSATYNSPLHF	TGTGCCAGCAGTGCCACCTATAATTCACCCCTCCACTTT
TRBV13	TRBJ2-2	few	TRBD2	CASSLRLAGPGGELFF	TGTGCCAGCAGCTTAAGGCTAGCGGGGCCGGGCGGGGAGCTGTTTTTT
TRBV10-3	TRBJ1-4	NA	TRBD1	CAISEAGQGRFEKLFF	TGTGCCATCAGTGAGGCCGGACAGGGCCGATTCGAAAAACTGTTTTTT
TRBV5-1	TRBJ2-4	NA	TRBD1	CASSLGQGATKNIQYF	TGCGCCAGCAGCTTAGGACAGGGGGCAACCAAAAACATTCAGTACTTC
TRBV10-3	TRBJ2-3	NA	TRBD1	CAISVTGTDTQYF	TGTGCCATCAGTGTGACAGGGACAGATACGCAGTATTTT